This TCR beta chain was sequenced for a study of graft-versus-host responses after intestinal transplantation. V lost 4 bases, J lost 0 bases, and 8 bases lay in between. CDR1 SGDLS and CDR2 YYNGEE come from the germline V gene. The CDR3 is 14 residues long. Assay: immunoSEQ multiplex PCR; the TCRdb copy retains only in-frame clones and omits some. The sample holds about 51,000 clones; roughly 90% are singletons and the top ten take approximately 0.6%. As for this clone: The antigen remains unidentified.

This receptor was identified in a human donor who was the organ donor for an intestinal transplant. The sample consisted of unstimulated CD4+ T cells sorted from spleen or lymph node cells, taken before transplant. The genes are TRBV9 and TRBJ1-5; TRBD1 might be the D (5 bases). The CDR3 loop reads CASSMQGSNQPQHF. DNA of the CDR3: TGTGCCAGCAGCATGCAGGGTAGCAATCAGCCCCAGCATTTT.